The 9 T cell receptor beta chains reported below all come from one sample, sequenced in a study of memory CD4+ T cells and cytomegalovirus serostatus. Assay: immunoSEQ multiplex PCR; the TCRdb copy retains only in-frame clones and omits some. Of under 35,000 clones listed, about 80% are singletons. Single viable CD3+CD4+CD8-CD45RO+ cells were sorted as the memory CD4+ T cells. The sequencing input was memory CD4+ T cells from blood. Receptors originate from an adult in good health and CMV-seronegative.

The CDR3 protein is CASSGGQGFNYGYTF. The CDR3 nucleotides are TGTGCCAGCAGCGGAGGACAGGGGTTCAACTATGGCTACACCTTC. This sequence joins TRBV2 and TRBJ1-2; 9 bases fit TRBD1. CDR1 SNHLY and CDR2 FYNNEI come from the germline V gene. There are 15 residues in the CDR3. J was trimmed by 2 bases and V by 6 bases; bases with no gene match: 7.

This rearrangement joins TRBV27 to TRBJ1-2, with D hard to call. Trimming removed 4 bases from V and 0 bases from J, with 18 bases in between. The CDR3 spans 17 residues. CDR1 is MNHEY, CDR2 SMNVEV, per germline (reference sequence). CDR3 DNA: TGTGCCAGCAGTTCACAAACCCTTTCGGGCTCTAACTATGGCTACACCTTC. Translation: CASSSQTLSGSNYGYTF.

The V gene is TRBV6-1, the J gene TRBJ2-5; tentative D call: TRBD2 (5 bases). There are 12 residues in the CDR3. Germline CDR1 MNHNS, CDR2 SASEGT. The ends were cut back, 4 bases at V and 4 bases at J, with 7 bases in the middle. For the CDR3, the DNA is TGTGCCAGCAGTGGGGCGGGAGAGACCCAGTACTTC. Translation gives CASSGAGETQYF.

The rearrangement links TRBV9 to TRBJ2-5; D is uncertain. Germline-derived CDR1 and CDR2 are SGDLS and YYNGEE. The CDR3 runs to 13 residues. The ends were cut back, 3 bases at V and 4 bases at J, with 10 bases in the middle. The CDR3 loop reads CASSDLTVETQYF. The CDR3 DNA reads TGTGCCAGCAGCGACCTAACCGTAGAGACCCAGTACTTC.

This chain joins TRBV6-5 and TRBJ2-7, with D perhaps TRBD2 (6 bases). Germline CDR1 and CDR2: MNHEY and SVGAGI. Trimming pared 4 bases from V and 1 base from J, leaving 11 bases between. The CDR3 spans 14 residues. The CDR3 loop reads CASSSGGESYEQYF. Written as DNA, the CDR3 is TGTGCCAGCAGTTCCGGGGGAGAATCCTACGAGCAGTACTTC.

The V call is TRBV28, the J call TRBJ2-5; D call uncertain. CDR1 is MDHEN, CDR2 SYDVKM, per germline. V was cut by 5 bases and J by 1 base, with 11 bases left in between. The length of the CDR3 is 14 residues. Here the CDR3 DNA reads TGTGCCAGCAGTCGGCTACAAAGCCAAGAGACCCAGTACTTC. Translating gives CASSRLQSQETQYF.

The chain combines TRBV7-2 with TRBJ1-1; D may be TRBD1 (5 bases). The germline gives CDR1 SGHTA, CDR2 FQGNSA. The CDR3 consists of 14 residues. V was trimmed by 5 bases and J by 3 bases, leaving 13 bases between them. The CDR3, as DNA: TGTGCCAGCAGCCCCCAGGGAAGGGACACTGAAGCTTTCTTT. Translating gives CASSPQGRDTEAFF. Complete variable domain (other parts from reference TRBV7-2 and TRBJ1-1): GAGVSQSPSNKVTEKGKDVELRCDPISGHTALYWYRQSLGQGLEFLIYFQGNSAPDKSGLPSDRFSAERTGGSVSTLTIQRTQQEDSAVYLCASSPQGRDTEAFFGQGTRLTVV.

The V and J genes are TRBV7-2 and TRBJ1-1, with D unclear. V lost 5 bases and J lost 1, with 14 bases in between. This CDR3 is 15 amino acids long. Germline CDR1 and CDR2: SGHTA and FQGNSA. In nucleotides, the CDR3 is TGTGCCAGCAGCCCCATTGTGGTGACGAACACTGAAGCTTTCTTT. It translates to CASSPIVVTNTEAFF. Based on the CDR3 plus reference TRBV7-2 and TRBJ1-1, the full variable domain is GAGVSQSPSNKVTEKGKDVELRCDPISGHTALYWYRQSLGQGLEFLIYFQGNSAPDKSGLPSDRFSAERTGGSVSTLTIQRTQQEDSAVYLCASSPIVVTNTEAFFGQGTRLTVV.

The V gene is TRBV18, the J gene TRBJ2-2; D not certain. This CDR3 is built from 13 residues. Trimming pared 4 bases from V and 5 bases from J, leaving 8 bases between. CDR1 and CDR2 from the germline V gene are KGHSH and LQKENI. CDR3 amino acids: CASSRVRTGELFF. The CDR3 DNA sequence: TGTGCCAGCTCACGAGTGCGGACCGGGGAGCTGTTTTTT. Filled out from reference TRBV18 and TRBJ2-2, the complete variable domain reads NAGVMQNPRHLVRRRGQEARLRCSPMKGHSHVYWYRQLPEEGLKFMVYLQKENIIDESGMPKERFSAEFPKEGPSILRIQQVVRGDSAAYFCASSRVRTGELFFGEGSRLTVL.